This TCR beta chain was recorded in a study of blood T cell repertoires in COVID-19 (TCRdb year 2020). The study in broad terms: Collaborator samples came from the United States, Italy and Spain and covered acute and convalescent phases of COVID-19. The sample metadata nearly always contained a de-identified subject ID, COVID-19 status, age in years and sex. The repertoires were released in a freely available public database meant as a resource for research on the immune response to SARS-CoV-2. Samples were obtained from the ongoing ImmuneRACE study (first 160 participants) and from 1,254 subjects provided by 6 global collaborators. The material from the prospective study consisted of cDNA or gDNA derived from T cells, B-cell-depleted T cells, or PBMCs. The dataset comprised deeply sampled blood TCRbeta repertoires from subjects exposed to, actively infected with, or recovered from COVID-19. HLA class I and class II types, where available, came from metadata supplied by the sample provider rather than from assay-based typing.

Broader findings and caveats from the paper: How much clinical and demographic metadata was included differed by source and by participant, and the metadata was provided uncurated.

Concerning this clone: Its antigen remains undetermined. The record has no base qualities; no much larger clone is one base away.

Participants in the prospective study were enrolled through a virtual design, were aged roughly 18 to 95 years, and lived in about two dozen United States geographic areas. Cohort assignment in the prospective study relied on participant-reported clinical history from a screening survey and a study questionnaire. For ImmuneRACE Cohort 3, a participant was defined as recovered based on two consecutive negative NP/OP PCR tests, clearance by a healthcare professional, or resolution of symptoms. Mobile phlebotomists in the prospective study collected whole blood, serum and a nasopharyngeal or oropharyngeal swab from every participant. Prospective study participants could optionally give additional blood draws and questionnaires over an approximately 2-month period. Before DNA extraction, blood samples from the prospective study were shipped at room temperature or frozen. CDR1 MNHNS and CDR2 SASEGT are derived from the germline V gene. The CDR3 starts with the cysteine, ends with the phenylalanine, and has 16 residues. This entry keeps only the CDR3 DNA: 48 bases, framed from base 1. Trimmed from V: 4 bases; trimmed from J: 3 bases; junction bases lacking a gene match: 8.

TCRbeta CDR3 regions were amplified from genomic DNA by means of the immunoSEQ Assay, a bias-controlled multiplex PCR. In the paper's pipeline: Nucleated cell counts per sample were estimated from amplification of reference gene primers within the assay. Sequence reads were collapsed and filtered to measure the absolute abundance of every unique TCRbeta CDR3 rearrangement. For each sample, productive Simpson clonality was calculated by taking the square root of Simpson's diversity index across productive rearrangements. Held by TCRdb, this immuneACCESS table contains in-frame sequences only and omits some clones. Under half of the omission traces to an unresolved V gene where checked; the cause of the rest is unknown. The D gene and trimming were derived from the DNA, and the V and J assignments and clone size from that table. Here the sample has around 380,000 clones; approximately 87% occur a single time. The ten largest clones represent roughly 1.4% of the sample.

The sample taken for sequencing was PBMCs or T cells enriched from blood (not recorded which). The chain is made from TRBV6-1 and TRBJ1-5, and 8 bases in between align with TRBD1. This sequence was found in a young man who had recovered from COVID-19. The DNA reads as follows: TGTGCCAGCAGTGGACACTGGACAGGGCCCAATCAGCCCCAGCATTTT. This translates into CASSGHWTGPNQPQHF.